These 20 T cell receptor beta chains share one sample of origin, sequenced in a study of blood T cell repertoires in COVID-19. The table came from immunoSEQ multiplex PCR; TCRdb's copy has only in-frame clones and leaves some out. The sample has around 260,000 clones, around 90% seen once; the top ten hold just under 0.95%. The specimen sequenced was peripheral blood. The receptors were sampled from a woman in her thirties or forties who had recovered from COVID-19.

The rearrangement joins TRBV18 to TRBJ1-1; a possible D gene is TRBD1 (5 bases). V gave up 6 bases and J gave up 4 bases, with 18 bases separating them. There are 15 residues in the CDR3. The germline gives CDR1 KGHSH, CDR2 LQKENI. DNA of the CDR3: TGTGCCAGCTCCCCAAACAGGTTCGGTGGCACTGAAGCTTTCTTT. It codes for CASSPNRFGGTEAFF. The complete variable domain, with remaining parts taken from reference TRBV18 and TRBJ1-1, reads NAGVMQNPRHLVRRRGQEARLRCSPMKGHSHVYWYRQLPEEGLKFMVYLQKENIIDESGMPKERFSAEFPKEGPSILRIQQVVRGDSAAYFCASSPNRFGGTEAFFGQGTRLTVV.

The chain combines TRBV27 with TRBJ1-1; D gene unclear. Germline V gives CDR1 MNHEY, CDR2 SMNVEV (reference sequence). V dropped 0 bases and J dropped 8 bases, with 7 bases sitting between them. CDR3 length: 12 residues. The CDR3 region is CASSLSIGEAFF. The CDR3 nucleotides are TGTGCCAGCAGTTTATCGATCGGGGAAGCTTTCTTT.

The V call is TRBV7-9, the J call TRBJ2-1; 11 nucleotides match TRBD1. The CDR3 contains 15 residues. Germline V gene data show CDR1 as SEHNR and CDR2 as FQNEAQ (reference sequence). V lost 4 bases to trimming and J lost 7 bases; unmatched junction nucleotides: 6. In DNA form, the CDR3 reads TGTGCCAGCAGCTACGGACAGGGGGCGCGGAATGAGCAGTTCTTC. Protein: CASSYGQGARNEQFF. Drawing the rest from reference TRBV7-9 and TRBJ2-1, the complete variable domain is DTGVSQNPRHKITKRGQNVTFRCDPISEHNRLYWYRQTLGQGPEFLTYFQNEAQLEKSRLLSDRFSAERPKGSFSTLEIQRTEQGDSAMYLCASSYGQGARNEQFFGPGTRLTVL.

The chain recombines TRBV11-2 with TRBJ1-2; TRBD1 is a possible D gene (5 bases). Germline V lookup: CDR1 SGHAT, CDR2 FQNNGV. The CDR3 is 17 amino acids. The V gene lost 6 bases and the J gene lost 3 bases, with 23 bases spanning the gap. The chain's CDR3 is CASRLTGVRYGDYGYTF. CDR3 nucleotide sequence: TGTGCCAGCAGGCTGACGGGGGTCCGCTATGGGGACTATGGCTACACCTTC.

CDR3 sequence reads: CSASGERGAYEQYF. CDR3 DNA sequence: TGCAGTGCTAGTGGCGAGCGGGGGGCCTACGAGCAGTACTTC. The V and J genes are TRBV20-1 and TRBJ2-7, with 9 bases fitting TRBD2. Germline loops: CDR1 DFQATT, CDR2 SNEGSKA (reference sequence). This CDR3 spans 14 amino acids. The V gene end was trimmed by 3 bases and the J gene end by 2 bases; junction bases not matched to a gene: 5.

V and J are TRBV12-5 and TRBJ2-1, with TRBD2 matching 9 bases. CDR1 LGHNT and CDR2 FRNRAP come from the germline V gene. The CDR3 runs 17 residues. V trimming: 0 bases; J trimming: 5 bases; junction bases outside the gene matches: 8. The CDR3 nucleotides read TGTGCTAGTGGTTTGGTAATTGGCGGGAGGGCCGACAATGAGCAGTTCTTC. This sequence encodes CASGLVIGGRADNEQFF.

The chain carries TRBV19 and TRBJ2-2; 9 bases line up with TRBD1. Looked up from germline, CDR1 is LNHDA and CDR2 is SQIVND (reference sequence). This CDR3 is 15 amino acids long. V shed 6 bases, J shed 3 bases, and the junction held 5 bases outside the gene matches. CDR3 DNA: TGTGCCAGTAGCCTGGGACAGGGTGACACCGGGGAGCTGTTTTTT. Translating it yields CASSLGQGDTGELFF.

This chain joins TRBV5-4 and TRBJ2-2; 7 nucleotides agree with TRBD1. Unmatched junction bases numbered 5, after V lost 3 bases and J lost 6 bases. Germline CDR1 and CDR2: SGHNT and YYREEE (reference sequence). The CDR3 spans 14 residues. CDR3: CASSSQGDPGELFF. In DNA, the CDR3 is TGTGCCAGCAGCTCCCAGGGGGATCCCGGGGAGCTGTTTTTT.

The chain joins TRBV3-1 (or the pseudogene TRBV3-2) to TRBJ2-1, with 14 bases that match TRBD2. Germline lookup yields CDR1 LGHDT and CDR2 YNNKEL (reference sequence). The J segment lost 12 bases and the V segment lost 5 bases, leaving 9 bases of the junction unmatched. The CDR3 sequence is 15 residues long. The CDR3 loop is CASSEGLAGVLGQFF. In DNA form, the CDR3 reads TGTGCCAGCAGCGAGGGACTAGCGGGAGTCTTAGGGCAGTTCTTC.

The CDR3 reads CASSSGEQSHGYTF. The CDR3, as DNA: TGCGCCAGCAGCTCGGGAGAGCAGAGCCATGGCTACACCTTC. The V and J genes are TRBV5-1 and TRBJ1-2; no clear D. The length of the CDR3 is 14 residues. The ends were cut back, 3 bases at V and 6 bases at J, with 15 bases in the middle. From germline, CDR1 is SGHRS and CDR2 YFSETQ.

This CDR3 reads CASSSTYEQYF. CDR3 sequence (DNA): TGTGCCAGCAGTTCCACCTACGAGCAGTACTTC. This chain links TRBV6-5 with TRBJ2-7; D not certain. Trimming removed 4 bases from V and 2 bases from J, with 3 bases in between. Germline lookup yields CDR1 MNHEY and CDR2 SVGAGI. There are 11 residues in the CDR3.

The V gene is TRBV7-9, the J gene TRBJ2-3; 9 bases line up with TRBD1. The trim removed 1 base at V and 1 base at J, leaving 3 bases unmatched. The CDR3 has 16 residues. In germline, CDR1 is SEHNR, CDR2 FQNEAQ (reference sequence). The CDR3 is CASSLVGTGRTDTQYF. The CDR3 region has the DNA TGTGCCAGCAGCTTAGTAGGGACAGGGCGCACAGATACGCAGTATTTT. Looking up the rest from reference TRBV7-9 and TRBJ2-3 gives the full variable domain: DTGVSQNPRHKITKRGQNVTFRCDPISEHNRLYWYRQTLGQGPEFLTYFQNEAQLEKSRLLSDRFSAERPKGSFSTLEIQRTEQGDSAMYLCASSLVGTGRTDTQYFGPGTRLTVL.

In DNA form, the CDR3 reads TGCGCCAGCAGCTTTACAGGGCAGGGACAGCCCCAGCATTTT. Translation gives CASSFTGQGQPQHF. The rearrangement links TRBV5-1 to TRBJ1-5, with D perhaps matching TRBD1 (6 bases). Trimming stripped 2 bases from V and 7 bases from J, with 13 bases between. Germline CDR1 and CDR2: SGHRS and YFSETQ. CDR3 length equals 14 residues.

This clone is a singleton in its sample. This chain connects TRBV14 to TRBJ2-1; D might be TRBD2 (6 bases). Germline-derived CDR1 and CDR2 are SGHDN and FVKESK. The ends were cut back, 4 bases at V and 0 bases at J, with 13 bases in the middle. The CDR3 loop spans 16 amino acids. Written as DNA, the CDR3 is TGTGCCAGCAGCCCCCCGGGGGAGAGCTCCTACAATGAGCAGTTCTTC. Translated: CASSPPGESSYNEQFF. Variable domain in full (rest from reference TRBV14 and TRBJ2-1): EAGVTQFPSHSVIEKGQTVTLRCDPISGHDNLYWYRRVMGKEIKFLLHFVKESKQDESGMPNNRFLAERTGGTYSTLKVQPAELEDSGVYFCASSPPGESSYNEQFFGPGTRLTVL.

This clone appeared a single time. This rearrangement joins TRBV28 to TRBJ2-7; D is possibly TRBD1 (5 bases). The CDR3 covers 13 residues. The V gene's germline CDR1 is MDHEN and CDR2 SYDVKM. V was pared by 2 bases and J by 5 bases, with 10 bases between. CDR3 in amino acids: CASSLVRGDEQYF. CDR3 coding DNA: TGTGCCAGCAGTTTAGTAAGGGGCGACGAGCAGTACTTC.

The chain employs TRBV19 and TRBJ2-3; TRBD2 aligns across 7 bases. CDR1 and CDR2 from the germline V gene are LNHDA and SQIVND (reference sequence). The CDR3 length is 16 residues. V lost 6 bases, J lost 3 bases, and 12 bases stayed unmatched. CDR3 DNA: TGTGCCAGTAGCCCCACTCGGGGAGGGCCGACAGATACGCAGTATTTT. This codes for CASSPTRGGPTDTQYF.

The chain is built from TRBV27 and TRBJ2-5; 12 bases are shared with TRBD1. Per the germline V gene, CDR1 is MNHEY and CDR2 is SMNVEV (reference sequence). V lost 2 bases to trimming and J lost 5 bases; unmatched junction nucleotides: 3. The CDR3 is 15 residues long. CDR3 residues: CASSLGTGGRETQYF. CDR3 coding DNA: TGTGCCAGCAGTTTAGGGACAGGGGGCAGGGAGACCCAGTACTTC.

The chain employs TRBV6-5 and TRBJ1-2, with D hard to call. Deletions cut 10 bases from V and 5 bases from J, with 23 bases between. The CDR3 runs to 15 residues. Germline CDR1 MNHEY, CDR2 SVGAGI. The CDR3 region is CATYSNGEAGYGYTF. CDR3 sequence (DNA): TGTGCCACCTACTCGAACGGGGAGGCGGGGTATGGCTACACCTTC.

This clone was picked up one time. This chain uses TRBV10-3 with TRBJ2-7; 9 nucleotides match TRBD1. CDR1 ENHRY and CDR2 SYGVKD come from the germline V gene. The CDR3 covers 15 residues. V was pared by 4 bases and J by 5 bases, with 9 bases of the junction left unmatched. The chain's CDR3 is CAISGPGQGLNEQYF. In DNA, the CDR3 is TGTGCCATCAGTGGTCCGGGACAGGGACTCAACGAGCAGTACTTC.

The gene calls are TRBV7-2 and TRBJ2-3; no clear D gene. Germline V gene data show CDR1 as SGHTA and CDR2 as FQGNSA. Trimming removed 5 bases from V and 0 bases from J, with 15 bases in between. The CDR3 runs 16 residues. CDR3 nucleotide sequence: TGTGCCAGCAGCCCTGACGCAGTCAGGAGCACAGATACGCAGTATTTT. Protein sequence: CASSPDAVRSTDTQYF.